This entry is about one T cell receptor beta chain. As yet, its antigen is unknown. PCR employed 60 Vbeta and 13 Jbeta primers. TCRdb's copy holds only in-frame clones and misses some; the assay was immunoSEQ multiplex PCR. Counted here are about 140,000 clones, less than 80% occurring once; the ten biggest clones make up around 2%. The entry originates in a study of cytomegalovirus exposure and HLA in healthy donors. Study-wide points: Most of the TCR beta V segments (in an earlier analysis) were productive either about 90% or about 30% of the time. Researchers counted some 150 TCR beta chains as cytomegalovirus-associated. Most subjects had HLA-A and HLA-B alleles reportedly predicted accurately by TCR beta sequences.

The CDR3 sequence is 17 residues long. Germline V gives CDR1 SGDLS, CDR2 YYNGEE. V lost 2 bases and J lost 1; bases outside the gene matches: 4. The chain combines TRBV9 with TRBJ2-3; the match to TRBD2 covers 13 bases. The receptor was derived from a female donor in good health and CMV-seropositive. What was sequenced was PBMCs. DNA of the CDR3: TGTGCCAGCAGCGTCGTGGGGACTAGCGGGGGCACAGATACGCAGTATTTT. This codes for CASSVVGTSGGTDTQYF.